These 22 T cell receptor beta chains were all obtained from the same sample, sequenced in a study of OX40 agonist ivuxolimab in advanced cancers. Profiling relied on immunoSEQ multiplex PCR, and the TCRdb table lists in-frame clones only, not all of them. The table shows approximately 84,000 clones, with 84% occurring only once. Sequences were derived from CD4+ or CD8+ T cells sorted from blood, sampled in a trial of the OX40 agonist ivuxolimab. All receptors derive from an adult with an advanced solid tumor such as melanoma, head and neck, liver or kidney cancer.

The V and J genes are TRBV11-2 and TRBJ2-5; D not resolved. V lost 5 bases to trimming and J lost 4 bases, with 17 bases between them. Germline CDR1 is SGHAT and CDR2 is FQNNGV. The CDR3 is made up of 15 amino acids. CDR3 in DNA: TGTGCCAGCAGCGTGGACCTAGTCAGTGGAGAGACCCAGTACTTC. Translating gives CASSVDLVSGETQYF. Full variable domain (rest looked up from reference TRBV11-2 and TRBJ2-5): EAGVAQSPRYKIIEKRQSVAFWCNPISGHATLYWYQQILGQGPKLLIQFQNNGVVDDSQLPKDRFSAERLKGVDSTLKIQPAKLEDSAVYLCASSVDLVSGETQYFGPGTRLLVL.

This clone has more than one count but fewer than ten. This sequence joins TRBV4-3 and TRBJ1-1, with D possibly TRBD1 on 5 matching bases. CDR1 and CDR2 from the germline V gene are LGHNA and YSLEER. The CDR3 is made up of 13 amino acids. V lost 3 bases to trimming and J lost 1 base, with 6 bases between them. The CDR3 DNA reads TGCGCCAGCAGCCAGACAGAGAACACTGAAGCTTTCTTT. As protein: CASSQTENTEAFF.

V usage is TRBV29-1 and J usage is TRBJ2-1, with 8 positions matching TRBD2. The CDR3 loop spans 11 amino acids. Germline V lookup: CDR1 SQVTM, CDR2 ANQGSEA. The V and J ends lost 4 bases and 10 bases, in that order; junction bases with no gene match: 3. CDR3 coding DNA: TGCAGCGTTGTACGGGGGGGGGAGCAGTTCTTC. Encoded protein: CSVVRGGEQFF.

This clone is a singleton in its sample. V and J are TRBV14 and TRBJ1-1; D is unclear. CDR3 length equals 13 residues. Germline lookup yields CDR1 SGHDN and CDR2 FVKESK. V dropped 2 bases and J dropped 5 bases, with 9 bases sitting between them. Here the CDR3 reads CASSQSQGTEAFF. Written as DNA, the CDR3 is TGTGCCAGCAGCCAATCCCAAGGGACTGAAGCTTTCTTT.

The CDR3 reads CASSIGGTGSIGETQYF. Written as DNA, the CDR3 is TGTGCCAGTAGTATAGGGGGGACAGGGTCGATTGGAGAGACCCAGTACTTC. This chain uses TRBV19 with TRBJ2-5; 9 bases match TRBD1. From germline, CDR1 is LNHDA and CDR2 SQIVND (reference sequence). Trimming took 1 base from V and 4 from J; bases not matched to a gene: 10. The CDR3 consists of 17 residues.

The chain has TRBV28 and TRBJ2-1, with D perhaps matching TRBD2 (6 bases). The CDR3 length is 11 residues. Germline V gives CDR1 MDHEN, CDR2 SYDVKM. V gave up 5 bases and J gave up 10 bases, with 9 bases separating them. Here the CDR3 reads CASSTGGEQFF. In DNA, the CDR3 is TGTGCCAGCAGTACAGGAGGGGAGCAGTTCTTC.

CDR3 region: CASATLAGGLGEQFF. The CDR3 region has the DNA TGTGCTAGTGCCACGCTAGCGGGGGGGCTGGGTGAGCAGTTCTTC. The chain has TRBV12-5 and TRBJ2-1; 12 nucleotides line up with TRBD2. The germline V gene encodes CDR1 LGHNT and CDR2 FRNRAP. CDR3 size: 15 residues. V lost 7 bases to trimming and J lost 9 bases; unmatched junction nucleotides: 10.

The J gene is TRBJ2-7, the V gene TRBV5-1; TRBD1 aligns across 7 bases. V was clipped by 5 bases and J by 5 bases; unmatched bases: 4. The V gene's germline CDR1 is SGHRS and CDR2 YFSETQ. This CDR3 is built from 12 residues. The CDR3 spells CASSSTGDEQYF. CDR3 nucleotide sequence: TGCGCCAGCAGTTCAACAGGGGACGAGCAGTACTTC.

This clone was seen a few times. This chain uses TRBV11-2 with TRBJ2-1; TRBD2 matches 12 bases. The CDR3 contains 16 residues. CDR1 SGHAT and CDR2 FQNNGV come from the germline V gene. J was trimmed by 7 bases and V by 0 bases; bases with no gene match: 4. CDR3 DNA: TGTGCCAGCAGCTTAGAGACTAGCGGGGGAGGAAATGAGCAGTTCTTC. Translated: CASSLETSGGGNEQFF.

The chain is built from TRBV4-3 and TRBJ2-5; possible D gene TRBD2, 6 bases. The CDR3 runs to 14 residues. The germline V gene encodes CDR1 LGHNA and CDR2 YSLEER. Between the trimmed V and J ends, which lost 1 base and 5 bases, there was a span of 11 bases. DNA of the CDR3: TGCGCCAGCAGCCAAGTTGGGGGGTACGAGACCCAGTACTTC. Residues: CASSQVGGYETQYF.

This chain connects TRBV18 to TRBJ2-1; 9 nucleotides line up with TRBD1. The CDR3 length is 15 residues. CDR1 is KGHSH, CDR2 LQKENI, per germline. The V gene end was trimmed by 5 bases and the J gene end by 7 bases; junction bases not matched to a gene: 9. The CDR3 coding sequence is TGTGCCAGCTCATCTTCGGGACAGGGACTTAATGAGCAGTTCTTC. Its translation: CASSSSGQGLNEQFF.

The gene calls are TRBV2 and TRBJ2-3; D ambiguous. V gave up 2 bases and J gave up 4 bases, with 1 base separating them. Germline assignment: CDR1 SNHLY and CDR2 FYNNEI. There are 11 residues in the CDR3. The DNA of the CDR3 is TGTGCCAGCAGTGAACCAGATACGCAGTATTTT. Its translation: CASSEPDTQYF. The full variable domain, rest sourced from reference TRBV2 and TRBJ2-3, is EPEVTQTPSHQVTQMGQEVILRCVPISNHLYFYWYRQILGQKVEFLVSFYNNEISEKSEIFDDQFSVERPDGSNFTLKIRSTKLEDSAMYFCASSEPDTQYFGPGTRLTVL.

The chain recombines TRBV4-2 with TRBJ1-2; possible D gene TRBD1, 5 bases. CDR3 length: 16 amino acids. Germline V lookup: CDR1 LGHNA, CDR2 YNFKEQ. Between the trimmed V and J ends, which lost 2 bases and 8 bases, there was a span of 21 bases. CDR3 sequence (DNA): TGTGCCAGCAGCCAAAGCCTTGACAGTCCGAGAAGGGGCTACACCTTC. Translation gives CASSQSLDSPRRGYTF.

V is TRBV4-3 and J is TRBJ2-5; 9 bases align to TRBD1. Germline V gene sequence: CDR1 LGHNA, CDR2 YSLEER. This CDR3 spans 14 amino acids. The trim removed 4 bases at V and 3 bases at J, leaving 3 bases unmatched. The CDR3 sequence is CASSRDRVKETQYF. The CDR3 nucleotides are TGCGCCAGCAGCCGGGACAGGGTAAAAGAGACCCAGTACTTC.

This chain uses TRBV10-3 with TRBJ2-3; D is possibly TRBD1 (6 bases). The CDR3 spans 14 residues. Per germline, CDR1 ENHRY and CDR2 SYGVKD. The germline V and J ends were trimmed by 6 bases and 4 bases, with 14 bases remaining between them. CDR3 sequence: CAIRRGMDADTQYF. Here the CDR3 DNA reads TGTGCCATCAGGAGGGGGATGGACGCAGATACGCAGTATTTT.

The J gene is TRBJ1-1, the V gene TRBV7-9, with unresolved D. The V gene's germline CDR1 is SEHNR and CDR2 FQNEAQ (reference sequence). The CDR3 is 13 amino acids. Deletions cut 3 bases from V and 0 bases from J, with 5 bases between. CDR3 sequence: CASSFNMNTEAFF. CDR3 DNA sequence: TGTGCCAGCAGCTTTAACATGAACACTGAAGCTTTCTTT.

The chain links TRBV11-2 to TRBJ2-7; D is unresolved. Trimming shortened V by 5 bases and J by 1 base, and 6 bases separated the two germline ends. The germline V gene encodes CDR1 SGHAT and CDR2 FQNNGV. The CDR3 runs to 12 residues. The DNA for the CDR3 is TGTGCCAGCAGCCGTAATTCCTACGAGCAGTACTTC. Translation: CASSRNSYEQYF.

The gene calls are TRBV27 and TRBJ2-7; maybe TRBD1 (6 bases). The CDR3 has 14 residues. Germline V CDR1 and CDR2: MNHEY, SMNVEV (reference sequence). Trimming removed 5 bases at V and 2 bases at J, with 13 bases between. The CDR3 DNA reads as TGTGCCAGCAGTCCGGACAGTACTACCTACGAGCAGTACTTC. Translating it yields CASSPDSTTYEQYF.

This clone occurred a few times. The V gene is TRBV4-2, the J gene TRBJ1-2; 10 bases align to TRBD1. Germline CDR1 LGHNA, CDR2 YNFKEQ. CDR3 length equals 15 residues. J lost 4 bases, V lost 4 bases, and 6 bases had no gene match. The CDR3 here is CASSRGTGAAYGYTF. The CDR3, as DNA: TGTGCCAGCAGCCGAGGGACAGGGGCCGCCTATGGCTACACCTTC.

The J gene is TRBJ1-4, the V gene TRBV5-1; no reliable D call. Germline V lookup: CDR1 SGHRS, CDR2 YFSETQ. Trimming removed 1 base from V and 5 bases from J, with 9 bases in between. The CDR3 has 14 amino acids. CDR3 nucleotide sequence: TGCGCCAGCAGCTTGTTCGGGGTAAATGAAAAACTGTTTTTT. It codes for CASSLFGVNEKLFF.

As for this clone: One end of the junction is discordant with germline, which a read error may explain. V is TRBV5-6 and J is TRBJ1-1, with D unresolved. This CDR3 is 15 amino acids long. The germline V gene has CDR1 SGHDT and CDR2 YYEEEE. CDR3 coding DNA: TGTGCCAGCAGCTTGGTTCCGGGGATGAATACTGAAGCTTTCTTT. It yields the protein CASSLVPGMNTEAFF.

This clone came up once. The chain combines TRBV6-5 with TRBJ2-1; D is perhaps TRBD1 or TRBD2 (6 bases each). The germline V and J ends were trimmed by 4 bases and 3 bases, with 13 bases remaining between them. The CDR3 runs 15 residues. The germline V gene encodes CDR1 MNHEY and CDR2 SVGAGI. The CDR3 region is CASSSGGLNYNEQFF. The CDR3 DNA follows: TGTGCCAGCAGTTCCGGGGGCCTGAACTACAATGAGCAGTTCTTC.